The 4 T cell receptor beta chains listed next were all sequenced from one sample in a study of cytomegalovirus exposure and HLA in healthy donors. Use of 60 Vbeta and 13 Jbeta primers characterized the PCR. Using immunoSEQ multiplex PCR, the repertoire was profiled, and TCRdb retains in-frame clones only, with some absent. The table shows around 140,000 clones, with roughly 73% occurring only once. Sequencing input: PBMCs. Source of these receptors: a male donor in good health and CMV-seronegative.

V and J are TRBV18 and TRBJ2-1, with a weak D call TRBD1 (7 bases). CDR3 length: 15 amino acids. The V end was cut by 6 bases, the J end by 0 bases, with 12 bases between. In germline, CDR1 is KGHSH, CDR2 LQKENI. CDR3 nucleotide sequence: TGTGCCAGCTCTTCAGGGGGGAGCTCCTACAATGAGCAGTTCTTC. It yields the protein CASSSGGSSYNEQFF.

This clone occurred a few times. The genes are TRBV5-1 and TRBJ2-1, with TRBD2 matching 8 bases. Trimming at V came to 3 bases and at J to 1 base, leaving 6 bases not matched to a gene. The V gene's germline CDR1 is SGHRS and CDR2 YFSETQ. The CDR3 totals 16 residues. Here the CDR3 DNA reads TGCGCCAGCAGCTCCGGGGGGGGCGAGTCCTACAATGAGCAGTTCTTC. This codes for CASSSGGGESYNEQFF.

In its sample, this clone was seen a few times. This chain links TRBV6-6 with TRBJ2-7, with a weak D call TRBD1 (6 bases). The CDR3 extends over 13 amino acids. V shed 4 bases and J shed 0 bases, with 7 bases lying between them. The germline V gene encodes CDR1 MNHNY and CDR2 SVGAGI (reference sequence). This CDR3 is CASSSGASYEQYF. For the CDR3, the DNA is TGTGCCAGCAGTTCAGGGGCCTCCTACGAGCAGTACTTC.

The count of this clone is one. This chain links TRBV7-2 with TRBJ2-6, with a weak D call TRBD1 (6 bases). The CDR3 spans 18 residues. Trimming took 5 bases from V and 0 from J, leaving 17 bases between them. Germline V gene data show CDR1 as SGHTA and CDR2 as FQGNSA. The CDR3 spells CASSRQAQGFSGANVLTF. The CDR3 bases are TGTGCCAGCAGCCGGCAGGCACAGGGCTTCTCTGGGGCCAACGTCCTGACTTTC.